Presented here are 18 T cell receptor beta chains from one specimen sequenced in a study of T cells after yellow fever vaccination. TCRdb passed the 5' RACE reads through MiXCR, listing each CDR3 protein once. The sample has 300,000 to 350,000 distinct CDR3 sequences, roughly 4.3% seen once. This material consisted of PBMCs, taken 15 days after the yellow fever booster vaccination. All receptors come from a man younger than 35 who received the YFV17D yellow fever vaccine.

The V call is TRBV6-5, the J call TRBJ2-2; D call uncertain. The CDR3 has 12 residues. The V gene's germline CDR1 is MNHEY and CDR2 SVGAGI. V was trimmed by 8 bases and J by 4 bases, leaving 8 bases between them. The chain's CDR3 is CASGKGTGELFF. CDR3 coding DNA: TGTGCCAGCGGGAAGGGCACCGGGGAGCTGTTTTTT.

This clonotype was seen many times. V and J are TRBV5-5 and TRBJ1-2; a weak D match, TRBD1 (5 bases). Germline V gene data show CDR1 as SGHKS and CDR2 as YYEKEE (reference sequence). The CDR3 totals 15 residues. V was cut by 4 bases and J by 8 bases, with 21 bases left in between. The CDR3 loop reads CASSHDAAGRRGYTF. The CDR3 region has the DNA TGTGCCAGCAGCCACGACGCGGCGGGGCGGAGAGGCTACACCTTC.

This clonotype was picked up many times. V gene TRBV7-2 combines with J gene TRBJ1-2, with TRBD1 matching 8 bases. Germline CDR1 reads SGHTA; CDR2 reads FQGNSA. CDR3 length equals 14 residues. V lost 5 bases to trimming and J lost 6 bases; unmatched junction nucleotides: 8. CDR3 loop: CASSTDRVFDGYTF. The CDR3 DNA reads as TGTGCCAGCAGCACGGACAGGGTCTTTGATGGCTACACCTTC.

This clonotype has at least ten counts. This chain joins TRBV6-2 or TRBV6-3 and TRBJ2-3, with a possible D match to TRBD2 (7 bases). The CDR3 length is 15 residues. Germline-derived CDR1 and CDR2 are MNHEY and SVGEGT. V was pared by 5 bases and J by 4 bases, with 16 bases between. CDR3 amino acids: CASSDGGRVPDTQYF. DNA of the CDR3: TGTGCCAGCAGTGACGGGGGGCGGGTCCCAGATACGCAGTATTTT.

This clonotype was observed many times. The J gene is TRBJ2-3, the V gene TRBV10-1; no firm D call. The CDR3 is 14 residues long. Germline CDR1 reads WNHNN; CDR2 reads SYGVQD (reference sequence). Trimming removed 0 bases at V and 2 bases at J, with 6 bases between. As DNA, the CDR3 is TGCGCCAGCAGTGAGTCGCCTCCCACAGATACGCAGTATTTT. Translating it yields CASSESPPTDTQYF.

This clonotype was detected only a few times. V and J are TRBV7-3 and TRBJ2-1, with D maybe TRBD2 (6 bases). This CDR3 has 15 residues. Germline CDR1 and CDR2: SGHTA and FQGTGA. The V end lost 4 bases, the J end lost 5 bases, and 15 bases lay between the germline ends. This chain's CDR3 is CASSSLVGGDNEQFF. The CDR3, as DNA: TGTGCCAGCAGCTCCCTCGTCGGCGGGGACAATGAGCAGTTCTTC.

The chain joins TRBV20-1 to TRBJ1-5, with 7 bases aligning to TRBD1. J lost 1 base, V lost 4 bases, and 4 bases had no gene match. The CDR3 has 14 amino acids. The germline gives CDR1 DFQATT, CDR2 SNEGSKA (reference sequence). The CDR3 sequence is CSANSGGSNQPQHF. CDR3 sequence (DNA): TGCAGTGCTAACTCAGGGGGGAGCAATCAGCCCCAGCATTTT.

In its sample, this clonotype was seen a few times. The chain combines TRBV20-1 with TRBJ1-5; 7 bases match TRBD1. There are 15 residues in the CDR3. Germline CDR1 reads DFQATT; CDR2 reads SNEGSKA (reference sequence). V trimming: 5 bases; J trimming: 3 bases; junction bases outside the gene matches: 10. CDR3 residues: CSAGGLQGNNQPQHF. The CDR3 nucleotides are TGCAGTGCTGGGGGTTTACAGGGGAACAATCAGCCCCAGCATTTT.

This clonotype was detected only a few times. The chain couples TRBV20-1 to TRBJ2-2; 7 positions match TRBD2. Germline values: CDR1 DFQATT, CDR2 SNEGSKA (reference sequence). The J segment lost 3 bases and the V segment lost 6 bases, leaving 4 bases of the junction unmatched. CDR3 length: 13 amino acids. CDR3 sequence reads: CSAPRGDTGELFF. The CDR3 nucleotides are TGCAGTGCGCCCCGGGGGGACACCGGGGAGCTGTTTTTT.

This clonotype has a handful of counts. This rearrangement joins TRBV12-3 or TRBV12-4 to TRBJ2-2; 8 bases map to TRBD1. Germline trimming cut 4 bases from V and 4 bases from J; bases unmatched to any gene: 2. The CDR3 length is 14 residues. The CDR3 DNA reads as TGTGCCAGCAGTTGGACAGGGTTCACCGGGGAGCTGTTTTTT. Translating gives CASSWTGFTGELFF.

The rearrangement joins TRBV7-8 to TRBJ1-5, with D perhaps matching TRBD1 (6 bases). This CDR3 has 16 residues. V lost 3 bases, J lost 5 bases, and 17 bases lay in between. CDR1 and CDR2 from the germline V gene are SGHVS and FQNEAQ. The CDR3 region is CASSLGRGLVDQPQHF. For the CDR3, the DNA is TGTGCCAGCAGCTTGGGGAGGGGGTTAGTGGATCAGCCCCAGCATTTT.

This clonotype was counted ten times or more. The V and J genes are TRBV4-3 and TRBJ2-3; a possible D gene is TRBD2 (5 bases). Germline V CDR1 and CDR2: LGHNA, YSLEER. The CDR3 spans 16 residues. The germline V and J ends were trimmed by 0 bases and 0 bases, with 10 bases remaining between them. The CDR3 spells CASSQDPLASTDTQYF. In nucleotides, the CDR3 is TGCGCCAGCAGCCAAGATCCCCTAGCTAGCACAGATACGCAGTATTTT.

This clonotype has ten or more counts. This chain connects TRBV2 to TRBJ2-2; D is uncertain. Looked up from germline, CDR1 is SNHLY and CDR2 is FYNNEI. V lost 7 bases, J lost 3 bases, and 6 bases lay in between. The CDR3 extends over 12 amino acids. CDR3 nucleotide sequence: TGTGCCAGCAAGCCGGACACCGGGGAGCTGTTTTTT. Translating gives CASKPDTGELFF.

This clonotype was seen a handful of times. The gene calls are TRBV6-1 and TRBJ1-6; 7 bases map to TRBD1. Trimming cost V 6 bases and J 11 bases; bases outside gene matches: 7. Germline values: CDR1 MNHNS, CDR2 SASEGT. The CDR3 loop spans 13 amino acids. The CDR3 region is CASRQIQGTPLHF. CDR3 bases: TGTGCCAGCAGGCAAATACAGGGGACACCCCTCCACTTT.

The genes are TRBV7-6 and TRBJ2-2, with TRBD1 identical over 10 bases. Per germline, CDR1 SGHVS and CDR2 FNYEAQ. There are 14 residues in the CDR3. After removal of 5 bases from V and 7 bases from J, the junction contained 4 bases not matched to a gene. CDR3 protein: CASSQTGGGGELFF. CDR3 coding DNA: TGTGCCAGCAGCCAGACAGGGGGCGGCGGGGAGCTGTTTTTT.

At least ten counts were recorded for this clonotype. The gene calls are TRBV2 and TRBJ1-2, with D possibly TRBD1 on 5 matching bases. Per germline, CDR1 SNHLY and CDR2 FYNNEI. With 4 bases removed from V and 4 bases from J, the gap between germline ends came to 10 bases. The CDR3 contains 13 residues. The CDR3 nucleotides are TGTGCCAGCAGTGCGACAGTAGGCTATGGCTACACCTTC. Its protein is CASSATVGYGYTF.

This clonotype was seen repeatedly, ten times or more. The chain carries TRBV6-2 or TRBV6-3 and TRBJ1-5; no reliable D call. Trimming shortened V by 2 bases and J by 9 bases, and 23 bases separated the two germline ends. This CDR3 has 17 residues. Germline CDR1 and CDR2: MNHEY and SVGEGT. Here the CDR3 DNA reads TGTGCCAGCAGTTACCCTTCATGGGAGGGTCAGATTCCGCCCCAGCATTTT. This codes for CASSYPSWEGQIPPQHF.

The rearrangement links TRBV2 to TRBJ1-1, with D hard to call. Deletions cut 7 bases from V and 4 bases from J, with 10 bases between. The CDR3 loop spans 12 amino acids. Germline V gene lookup returns CDR1 SNHLY and CDR2 FYNNEI. For the CDR3, the DNA is TGTGCCAGCACAGAACGGGGCACTGAAGCTTTCTTT. The encoded protein is CASTERGTEAFF.